This TCR beta chain was identified during a study of metastatic and nonmetastatic thyroid tumors. Original analysis: Using the CDR3 differences seen across clinicopathological groups, the authors built a distant-metastasis classifier for papillary thyroid cancer, which was meant to discriminate distant-metastatic patients. TCRdb recomputed clones from the PCR reads via MiXCR. For this entry, the V and J calls and clone size follow TCRdb and not the study's own pipeline. The sample lists some 93,000 clones; 9.5% to 15% were seen once. The study, taken as a whole, reports: A significant increase in TCR beta diversity was reportedly seen in malignant thyroid tumors relative to benign nodules, in blood and tumor.

This clone was recorded many times. Its antigen is unknown. This CDR3 region has 15 residues. The germline gives CDR1 MNHNS, CDR2 SASEGT. Germline trimming cut 3 bases from V and 0 bases from J; bases unmatched to any gene: 2. The entire patient cohort was treatment-naive prior to thyroid surgery. Sequenced material: blood. This TCR came from a female donor with papillary thyroid cancer or a benign thyroid nodule (not recorded which). Some clones in this sample may be carry-over from other donors' samples. J is TRBJ2-5 and V is TRBV6-1; 9 positions match TRBD2. The CDR3 nucleotides read TGTGCCAGCAGTGACGGACTAGCGTACCAAGAGACCCAGTACTTC. This translates into CASSDGLAYQETQYF.